The 10 T cell receptor beta chains presented below share a single source sample, sequenced in a study of T cell responses to AZD1222 COVID-19 vaccine. Method: immunoSEQ multiplex PCR; TCRdb's copy keeps in-frame clones and lacks some. The sample has fewer than 300,000 clones; over 85% are singletons. Sequencing used peripheral blood, obtained on day 0 of AZD1222 vaccination. These TCRs come from an adult in good health.

The rearrangement links TRBV6-5 to TRBJ1-3; tentatively, D is TRBD1 (5 bases). Germline values: CDR1 MNHEY, CDR2 SVGAGI. V lost 6 bases to trimming and J lost 0 bases, with 9 bases between them. The CDR3 loop spans 14 amino acids. CDR3 coding DNA: TGTGCCAGCAGCCTAGGGGCCTCTGGAAACACCATATATTTT. Translating gives CASSLGASGNTIYF.

The DNA of the CDR3 is TGTGCCAGCAGCCGGGGGACATCTGGAAACACCATATATTTT. It specifies CASSRGTSGNTIYF. The V and J genes are TRBV7-9 and TRBJ1-3, with a possible D match to TRBD1 (6 bases). V was clipped by 5 bases and J by 1 base, with 9 bases between them. CDR3 length: 14 amino acids. CDR1 is SEHNR, CDR2 FQNEAQ, per germline (reference sequence).

This clone is a singleton in its sample. This chain links TRBV20-1 with TRBJ2-1; D unresolved. CDR1 is DFQATT and CDR2 is SNEGSKA in the germline V gene (reference sequence). Between the trimmed V and J ends, which lost 7 bases and 9 bases, there was a span of 13 bases. This CDR3 spans 11 amino acids. CDR3 protein: CSGSALGEQFF. CDR3 bases: TGCAGTGGCTCCGCCTTAGGTGAGCAGTTCTTC.

The chain is built from TRBV5-1 and TRBJ1-1; D ambiguous. The germline V and J ends were trimmed by 0 bases and 0 bases, with 6 bases remaining between them. Germline CDR1 SGHRS, CDR2 YFSETQ. The CDR3 totals 14 residues. The CDR3 coding sequence is TGCGCCAGCAGCTTGGCAAACATGAACACTGAAGCTTTCTTT. It specifies CASSLANMNTEAFF.

The chain recombines TRBV28 with TRBJ2-3; 10 positions match TRBD1. The V gene's germline CDR1 is MDHEN and CDR2 SYDVKM. Trimming at V came to 6 bases and at J to 2 bases, leaving 17 bases not matched to a gene. The CDR3 has 19 residues. Written as DNA, the CDR3 is TGTGCCAGCAGCCTTATCCTCGGGGACAGGGGAGGTTCCACAGATACGCAGTATTTT. This translates into CASSLILGDRGGSTDTQYF.

This clone was observed a handful of times. This chain joins TRBV7-9 and TRBJ1-1; TRBD1 aligns across 8 bases. Germline V gene lookup returns CDR1 SEHNR and CDR2 FQNEAQ (reference sequence). CDR3 length equals 14 residues. V was clipped by 3 bases and J by 4 bases; unmatched bases: 4. The CDR3 region has the DNA TGTGCCAGCAGCTTTCTCCAGGGGGCCACTGAAGCTTTCTTT. Translated, it gives CASSFLQGATEAFF.

This clone has only one observation. The J gene is TRBJ2-1, the V gene TRBV19; 7 bases match TRBD1. With V trimmed by 6 bases and J by 3 bases, 11 bases remained unmatched. The CDR3 runs to 16 residues. The germline V gene encodes CDR1 LNHDA and CDR2 SQIVND (reference sequence). The CDR3: CASRGVGTDNYNEQFF. The CDR3 DNA follows: TGTGCCAGTAGGGGGGTTGGGACAGACAACTACAATGAGCAGTTCTTC.

The chain has TRBV28 and TRBJ1-5; D perhaps matches TRBD1 (6 bases). Trimming took off 5 bases at V and 1 base at J, with 21 bases between the two ends. The CDR3 covers 18 residues. Looked up from germline, CDR1 is MDHEN and CDR2 is SYDVKM. CDR3 sequence reads: CASSVGGIVLGSNQPQHF. The DNA for the CDR3 is TGTGCCAGCAGTGTTGGGGGCATCGTACTCGGGAGCAATCAGCCCCAGCATTTT.

The chain employs TRBV28 and TRBJ2-7; 9 bases are shared with TRBD2. CDR3 length: 16 residues. Germline CDR1 is MDHEN and CDR2 is SYDVKM. V gave up 9 bases and J gave up 7 bases; unmatched junction bases: 19. CDR3: CASTSRLAGFTGEQYF. As DNA, the CDR3 is TGTGCCAGTACCTCGCGGCTAGCGGGATTTACGGGGGAGCAGTACTTC.

CDR3 sequence: CASSQRAAYEQYF. In DNA, the CDR3 is TGCGCCAGCAGCCAGAGGGCAGCCTACGAGCAGTACTTC. The rearrangement links TRBV4-1 to TRBJ2-7; the D gene is possibly TRBD2 (5 bases). The germline V and J ends were trimmed by 3 bases and 2 bases, with 8 bases remaining between them. CDR3 length: 13 amino acids. Looked up from germline, CDR1 is MGHRA and CDR2 is YSYEKL.